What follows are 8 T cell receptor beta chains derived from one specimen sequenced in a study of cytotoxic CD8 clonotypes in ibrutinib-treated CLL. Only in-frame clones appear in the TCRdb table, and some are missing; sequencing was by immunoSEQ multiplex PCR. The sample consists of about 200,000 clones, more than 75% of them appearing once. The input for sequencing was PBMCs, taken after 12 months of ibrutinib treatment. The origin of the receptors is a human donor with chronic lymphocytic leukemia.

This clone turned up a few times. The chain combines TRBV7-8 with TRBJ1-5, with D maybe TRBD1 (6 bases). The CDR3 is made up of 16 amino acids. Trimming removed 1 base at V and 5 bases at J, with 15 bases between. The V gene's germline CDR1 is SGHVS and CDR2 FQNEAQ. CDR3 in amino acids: CASSLGGDRRYQPQHF. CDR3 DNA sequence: TGTGCCAGCAGCTTAGGGGGTGACAGGCGTTATCAGCCCCAGCATTTT.

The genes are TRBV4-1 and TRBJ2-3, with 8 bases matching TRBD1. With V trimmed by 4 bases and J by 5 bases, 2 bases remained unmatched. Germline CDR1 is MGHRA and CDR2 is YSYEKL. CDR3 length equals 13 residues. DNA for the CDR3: TGCGCCAGCAGCCCACAGGGGGGAGATACGCAGTATTTT. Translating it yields CASSPQGGDTQYF.

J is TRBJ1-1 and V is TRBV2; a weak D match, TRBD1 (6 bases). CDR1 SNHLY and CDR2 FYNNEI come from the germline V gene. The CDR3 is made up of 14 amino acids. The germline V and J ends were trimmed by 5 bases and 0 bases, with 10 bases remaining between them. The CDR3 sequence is CASSPGQLNTEAFF. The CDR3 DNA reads TGTGCCAGCAGTCCGGGACAATTGAACACTGAAGCTTTCTTT.

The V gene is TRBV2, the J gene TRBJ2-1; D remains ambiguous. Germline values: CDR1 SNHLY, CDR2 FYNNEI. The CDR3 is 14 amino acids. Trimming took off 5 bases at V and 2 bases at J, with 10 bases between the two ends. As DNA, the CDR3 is TGTGCCAGCAGTCCCCTCGGAACCTACAATGAGCAGTTCTTC. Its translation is CASSPLGTYNEQFF. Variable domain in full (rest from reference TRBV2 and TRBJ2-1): EPEVTQTPSHQVTQMGQEVILRCVPISNHLYFYWYRQILGQKVEFLVSFYNNEISEKSEIFDDQFSVERPDGSNFTLKIRSTKLEDSAMYFCASSPLGTYNEQFFGPGTRLTVL.

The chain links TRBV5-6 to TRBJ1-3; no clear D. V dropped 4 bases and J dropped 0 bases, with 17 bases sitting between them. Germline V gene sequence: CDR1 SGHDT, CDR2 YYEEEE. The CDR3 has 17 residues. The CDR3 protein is CASSALPVSISGNTIYF. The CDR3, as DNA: TGTGCCAGCAGCGCTCTGCCGGTCAGCATCTCTGGAAACACCATATATTTT.

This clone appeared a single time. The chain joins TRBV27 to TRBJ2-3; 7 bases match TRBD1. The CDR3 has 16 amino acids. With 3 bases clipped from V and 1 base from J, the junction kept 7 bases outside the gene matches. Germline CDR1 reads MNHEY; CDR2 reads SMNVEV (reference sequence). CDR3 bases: TGTGCCAGCAGTTTCGGGACAGTGACCCGCACAGATACGCAGTATTTT. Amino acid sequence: CASSFGTVTRTDTQYF.

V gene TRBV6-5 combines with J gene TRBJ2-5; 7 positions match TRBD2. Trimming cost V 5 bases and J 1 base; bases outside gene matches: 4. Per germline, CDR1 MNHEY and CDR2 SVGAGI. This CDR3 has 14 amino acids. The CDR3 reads CASSSGTRQETQYF. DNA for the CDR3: TGTGCCAGCAGTAGCGGGACCCGCCAAGAGACCCAGTACTTC.

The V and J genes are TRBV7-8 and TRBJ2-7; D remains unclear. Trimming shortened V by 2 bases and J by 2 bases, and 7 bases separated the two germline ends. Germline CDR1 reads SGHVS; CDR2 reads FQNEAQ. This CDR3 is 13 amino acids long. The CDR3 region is CASSLWPTYEQYF. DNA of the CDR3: TGTGCCAGCAGCTTATGGCCCACCTACGAGCAGTACTTC.